Below, 30 T cell receptor beta chains from the same sample are listed, as sequenced in a study of neoadjuvant anti-PD-1 for oral cavity cancer. Profiled with immunoSEQ multiplex PCR; TCRdb holds only in-frame clones, not every one. The sample records some 66,000 clones, 83% being singletons. The specimen was PBMCs, collected before nivolumab (anti-PD-1) treatment. The receptors come from a person aged 40 to 85 with oral cavity squamous cell carcinoma.

The V gene is TRBV18, the J gene TRBJ1-5; TRBD1 matches at 9 bases. This CDR3 comprises 14 residues. Germline lookup yields CDR1 KGHSH and CDR2 LQKENI. With V trimmed by 3 bases and J by 5 bases, 2 bases remained unmatched. This CDR3 reads CASSPRDRDQPQHF. CDR3 nucleotides: TGTGCCAGCTCACCCCGGGACAGGGATCAGCCCCAGCATTTT.

The rearrangement joins TRBV7-9 to TRBJ2-5; the D gene is possibly TRBD2 (6 bases). CDR1 and CDR2 from the germline V gene are SEHNR and FQNEAQ (reference sequence). Trimming took 8 bases from V and 3 from J, leaving 28 bases between them. There are 18 residues in the CDR3. The CDR3 sequence is CASGLPGPPYLKEETQYF. For the CDR3, the DNA is TGTGCCAGCGGACTACCAGGGCCCCCCTACCTGAAAGAAGAGACCCAGTACTTC.

V and J are TRBV2 and TRBJ2-1, with D tentatively TRBD2 (5 bases). Trimming left V 6 bases short and J 4 bases short, with 13 bases between. The CDR3 runs 14 residues. Germline V gene data show CDR1 as SNHLY and CDR2 as FYNNEI. CDR3 protein: CASRWTGIYNEQFF. The CDR3 DNA reads as TGTGCCAGCAGGTGGACGGGGATATACAATGAGCAGTTCTTC.

V usage is TRBV9 and J usage is TRBJ2-2; a possible D gene is TRBD2 (5 bases). Trimming left V 1 base short and J 2 bases short, with 12 bases between. The CDR3 is 16 amino acids. Germline V CDR1 and CDR2: SGDLS, YYNGEE. DNA for the CDR3: TGTGCCAGCAGCGTAAGAGGTCGACTAAACACCGGGGAGCTGTTTTTT. This codes for CASSVRGRLNTGELFF.

The J gene is TRBJ1-2, the V gene TRBV21-1; the DNA was not compared with TRBD1, the D call given in the table. TRBV21-1 is a pseudogene. The CDR3 contains 15 residues. Here the CDR3 DNA reads TGTGCCAAAATGGACAGGGTTACCTTCAACTATGGCTACACCTTC. Translating gives CAKMDRVTFNYGYTF.

This chain links TRBV7-8 with TRBJ2-1, with D possibly TRBD1 on 6 matching bases. CDR1 SGHVS and CDR2 FQNEAQ come from the germline V gene. The CDR3 length is 17 residues. The V and J ends lost 4 bases and 0 bases respectively, with 16 bases between them. The CDR3 region has the DNA TGTGCCAGCAGCTCTCCGGGACACATTTTCTCCTACAATGAGCAGTTCTTC. Protein sequence: CASSSPGHIFSYNEQFF.

This chain uses TRBV5-6 with TRBJ1-1; 8 nucleotides agree with TRBD1. The germline V gene has CDR1 SGHDT and CDR2 YYEEEE. Germline trimming cut 4 bases from V and 1 base from J; bases unmatched to any gene: 6. The CDR3 consists of 15 residues. The CDR3: CASSPRDRQNTEAFF. As DNA, the CDR3 is TGTGCCAGCAGCCCAAGGGACAGGCAGAACACTGAAGCTTTCTTT.

The V gene is TRBV4-1, the J gene TRBJ2-7, with 8 bases that match TRBD1. With 4 bases clipped from V and 3 bases from J, the junction kept 14 bases outside the gene matches. The CDR3 sequence is 17 residues long. Germline V lookup: CDR1 MGHRA, CDR2 YSYEKL. The chain's CDR3 is CASSRIIQGGGFYEQYF. The DNA of the CDR3 is TGCGCCAGCAGCCGGATTATACAGGGGGGCGGTTTCTACGAGCAGTACTTC.

The CDR3 reads CASSLAGRSYGYTF. For the CDR3, the DNA is TGTGCCAGCAGCTTAGCCGGCAGGTCCTATGGCTACACCTTC. The chain recombines TRBV7-9 with TRBJ1-2, with D unresolved. Germline-derived CDR1 and CDR2 are SEHNR and FQNEAQ (reference sequence). V lost 0 bases and J lost 4, with 9 bases in between. This CDR3 is built from 14 residues.

The rearrangement uses TRBV4-1 and TRBJ1-1, with D possibly being TRBD1 (6 bases). CDR1 and CDR2 (germline): MGHRA, YSYEKL. This CDR3 spans 16 amino acids. V lost 3 bases to trimming and J lost 0 bases, with 14 bases between them. As DNA, the CDR3 is TGCGCCAGCAGCCAGAACAGGGCCTTCATGAACACTGAAGCTTTCTTT. This gives the protein CASSQNRAFMNTEAFF.

The V gene is TRBV5-8, the J gene TRBJ1-5; TRBD1 aligns across 11 bases. V lost 4 bases and J lost 6; bases outside the gene matches: 3. CDR3 length: 14 residues. In germline, CDR1 is SGHTS, CDR2 YDEGEE. DNA for the CDR3: TGTGCCAGCAGCCCGGGACAGGGGGGTCAGCCCCAGCATTTT. Its protein is CASSPGQGGQPQHF.

This chain connects TRBV4-1 to TRBJ1-4; the D is unclear. The V and J ends lost 0 bases and 8 bases respectively, with 16 bases between them. Per the germline V gene, CDR1 is MGHRA and CDR2 is YSYEKL. The CDR3 runs to 16 residues. The CDR3 loop reads CASSQELSHREEKLFF. The CDR3 nucleotides are TGCGCCAGCAGCCAAGAATTGAGCCATAGGGAGGAAAAACTGTTTTTT.

The rearrangement joins TRBV30 to TRBJ2-5, with TRBD1 matching over 9 bases. From germline, CDR1 is GTSNPN and CDR2 SVGIG (reference sequence). Trimming cost V 4 bases and J 10 bases; bases outside gene matches: 4. The CDR3 is made up of 11 amino acids. The CDR3 coding sequence is TGTGCCTGGACCCCGGGACAGGGCCAGTACTTC. The encoded protein is CAWTPGQGQYF.

This chain connects TRBV6-5 to TRBJ1-2, with D hard to call. Germline assignment: CDR1 MNHEY and CDR2 SVGAGI. V was clipped by 0 bases and J by 5 bases, with 13 bases between them. The CDR3 totals 15 residues. The DNA for the CDR3 is TGTGCCAGCAGTTACTCGAGCCCAGCTATGTATGGCTACACCTTC. Its translation is CASSYSSPAMYGYTF.

The chain couples TRBV30 to TRBJ2-3; D is uncertain. V was pared by 0 bases and J by 3 bases, with 4 bases between. This CDR3 is 12 amino acids long. Germline-derived CDR1 and CDR2 are GTSNPN and SVGIG (reference sequence). CDR3 nucleotides: TGTGCCTGGAGTGTACAAACAGATACGCAGTATTTT. This gives the protein CAWSVQTDTQYF.

V and J are TRBV5-1 and TRBJ1-1; TRBD1 might be the D (6 bases). The CDR3 loop spans 15 amino acids. Trimming removed 0 bases at V and 3 bases at J, with 12 bases between. Germline V gene lookup returns CDR1 SGHRS and CDR2 YFSETQ. The CDR3 DNA is TGCGCCAGCAGCTTGGAGGAGGGGGGCTACACTGAAGCTTTCTTT. Translation gives CASSLEEGGYTEAFF.

The V gene is TRBV7-8, the J gene TRBJ2-7, with D perhaps TRBD2 (7 bases). The V end was cut by 7 bases, the J end by 2 bases, with 15 bases between. The CDR3 runs to 14 residues. Germline V gives CDR1 SGHVS, CDR2 FQNEAQ. CDR3 protein: CASTRGAAAYEQYF. DNA of the CDR3: TGTGCCAGCACCCGGGGGGCAGCGGCCTACGAGCAGTACTTC.

This chain links TRBV6-1 with TRBJ1-5; TRBD1 is a possible D gene (5 bases). The CDR3 is 14 residues long. Between the trimmed V and J ends, which lost 8 bases and 7 bases, there was a span of 18 bases. CDR1 MNHNS and CDR2 SASEGT come from the germline V gene. CDR3 residues: CASLGGGSGQPQHF. The CDR3 coding sequence is TGTGCCAGCTTGGGGGGGGGTTCGGGACAGCCCCAGCATTTT.

In its sample, this clone was seen a few times. The chain links TRBV14 to TRBJ2-2; TRBD1 or TRBD2 may be the D gene (5 bases each). Trimming cost V 4 bases and J 1 base, with 10 bases left between them. The V gene's germline CDR1 is SGHDN and CDR2 FVKESK. This CDR3 spans 15 amino acids. DNA for the CDR3: TGTGCCAGCAGCCGCCGGGACCAGAACACCGGGGAGCTGTTTTTT. This gives the protein CASSRRDQNTGELFF.

This sequence joins TRBV7-8 and TRBJ1-3; TRBD1 is a possible D gene (5 bases). The CDR3 totals 17 residues. V was clipped by 1 base and J by 3 bases, with 16 bases between them. The germline gives CDR1 SGHVS, CDR2 FQNEAQ. This chain's CDR3 is CASSLDGRALIGNTIYF. CDR3 coding DNA: TGTGCCAGCAGCTTAGACGGCAGGGCATTAATTGGAAACACCATATATTTT.

The gene calls are TRBV19 and TRBJ2-7; D is possibly TRBD1 (6 bases). CDR1 is LNHDA and CDR2 is SQIVND in the germline V gene (reference sequence). CDR3 size: 15 residues. Trimming removed 4 bases at V and 7 bases at J, with 20 bases between. CDR3 DNA sequence: TGTGCCAGTAGTACCATGACAGGCCCACTGGGGGAGCAGTACTTC. Translated, it gives CASSTMTGPLGEQYF.

Turning to this clone: Distinct nucleotide sequences in the sample also encode this CDR3. This chain connects TRBV5-1 to TRBJ2-7; the D gene is possibly TRBD2 (6 bases). Trimming stripped 0 bases from V and 3 bases from J, with 7 bases between. The CDR3 runs to 13 residues. CDR1 and CDR2 from the germline V gene are SGHRS and YFSETQ. CDR3 residues: CASSLGGDYEQYF. The CDR3 nucleotides read TGCGCCAGCAGCTTGGGCGGGGACTACGAGCAGTACTTC.

The chain links TRBV2 to TRBJ2-5, with D possibly matching TRBD2 (6 bases). There are 15 residues in the CDR3. V was trimmed by 5 bases and J by 5 bases, leaving 18 bases between them. CDR1 and CDR2 (germline): SNHLY, FYNNEI. CDR3 DNA sequence: TGTGCCAGCAGTACTAGACCGGACCGGGGGGAGACCCAGTACTTC. Protein sequence: CASSTRPDRGETQYF. The full variable domain, with the rest looked up from reference TRBV2 and TRBJ2-5, is EPEVTQTPSHQVTQMGQEVILRCVPISNHLYFYWYRQILGQKVEFLVSFYNNEISEKSEIFDDQFSVERPDGSNFTLKIRSTKLEDSAMYFCASSTRPDRGETQYFGPGTRLLVL.

This clone was observed a handful of times. V is TRBV11-2 and J is TRBJ2-7, with 8 bases lining up with TRBD1. The CDR3 extends over 16 amino acids. Unmatched junction bases numbered 13, after V lost 5 bases and J lost 4 bases. From germline, CDR1 is SGHAT and CDR2 FQNNGV. The CDR3 protein is CASSATSGTGKYEQYF. In DNA form, the CDR3 reads TGTGCCAGCAGCGCCACGTCAGGGACAGGCAAGTACGAGCAGTACTTC.

The CDR3 DNA reads TGTGCCAGCAGCCCTGGACAGTTGACGAACACCGGGGAGCTGTTTTTT. It yields the protein CASSPGQLTNTGELFF. V and J are TRBV7-3 and TRBJ2-2; maybe TRBD1 (6 bases). The CDR3 totals 16 residues. Per germline, CDR1 SGHTA and CDR2 FQGTGA. The V end lost 5 bases, the J end lost 0 bases, and 13 bases lay between the germline ends.

This chain links TRBV5-1 with TRBJ2-1; D is uncertain. CDR3 length: 13 amino acids. Germline V gene sequence: CDR1 SGHRS, CDR2 YFSETQ. V dropped 3 bases and J dropped 9 bases, with 13 bases sitting between them. The CDR3 nucleotides read TGCGCCAGCAGCTCCACGGTTTCTCCTGAGCAGTTCTTC. Translating gives CASSSTVSPEQFF.

The J gene is TRBJ2-3, the V gene TRBV5-4; TRBD2 agrees at 12 bases. Per the germline V gene, CDR1 is SGHNT and CDR2 is YYREEE (reference sequence). This CDR3 comprises 17 residues. The V segment lost 4 bases and the J segment 4 bases; nucleotides outside the gene matches: 10. The DNA for the CDR3 is TGTGCCAGCAGCGCCGGGGTACTAGCGGGGGGCGCAGATACGCAGTATTTT. Translating it yields CASSAGVLAGGADTQYF.

The chain combines TRBV6-5 with TRBJ2-7, with unresolved D. Germline-derived CDR1 and CDR2 are MNHEY and SVGAGI. V lost 0 bases to trimming and J lost 4 bases, with 16 bases between them. The CDR3 is 16 residues long. The CDR3 sequence is CASSYSSLSGVYEQYF. In DNA, the CDR3 is TGTGCCAGCAGTTACTCCTCATTATCCGGAGTATACGAGCAGTACTTC.

The chain recombines TRBV5-1 with TRBJ2-5, with D perhaps TRBD1 (5 bases). Trimming cost V 1 base and J 5 bases, with 12 bases left between them. The CDR3 totals 14 residues. Germline V CDR1 and CDR2: SGHRS, YFSETQ. The CDR3: CASSLPGPVETQYF. The CDR3 DNA sequence: TGCGCCAGCAGCTTGCCAGGGCCGGTGGAGACCCAGTACTTC.

V usage is TRBV5-4 and J usage is TRBJ2-1; 12 positions agree with TRBD2. V lost 5 bases to trimming and J lost 5 bases; unmatched junction nucleotides: 5. The CDR3 contains 15 residues. CDR1 and CDR2 (germline): SGHNT, YYREEE (reference sequence). The DNA for the CDR3 is TGTGCCAGCAGTTGGAGACTAGCGGGAGACAATGAGCAGTTCTTC. Protein product: CASSWRLAGDNEQFF.